This T cell receptor beta chain was recovered during a study of high-grade serous ovarian cancer treatment subgroups. Tumor samples were obtained before definitive surgery or chemotherapy. J gave up 0 bases and V 5 bases, and 4 bases lay outside the gene matches. The CDR3 loop spans 14 amino acids. The germline CDR1 and CDR2 sequences are SNHLY and FYNNEI. Sequencing was performed with immunoSEQ multiplex PCR; in TCRdb, only in-frame clones are kept and a portion is missing. The sample holds more than 35,000 clones, about 79% seen once. The chain has TRBV2 and TRBJ2-7; 7 positions agree with TRBD1. The TCR originated in a human donor with high-grade serous ovarian cancer. Source material: tumor tissue. This chain's CDR3 is CASSWQGVSYEQYF. The DNA of the CDR3 is TGTGCCAGCAGTTGGCAGGGGGTCTCCTACGAGCAGTACTTC.